Sequencing of this T cell receptor (beta chain) was carried out in a study of OX40 agonist ivuxolimab in advanced cancers. Whole-study results and caveats: Expanded clones belonging to CD8+ T cells outnumbered, on average, those of CD4+.

Sequenced by immunoSEQ multiplex PCR; TCRdb stores in-frame clones only, minus some. This table holds tens of thousands of clones, over 85% found once. The germline V gene encodes CDR1 SGHRS and CDR2 YFSETQ. This CDR3 has 15 amino acids. V dropped 2 bases and J dropped 7 bases, with 16 bases sitting between them. Regarding this clone: Its target is not known.

The origin of this receptor is an adult with an advanced solid tumor such as melanoma, head and neck, liver or kidney cancer. Sample: CD4+ or CD8+ T cells sorted from blood, taken in a trial of the OX40 agonist ivuxolimab. The chain joins TRBV5-1 to TRBJ2-1, with D perhaps matching TRBD1 or TRBD2 (6 bases each). As DNA, the CDR3 is TGCGCCAGCAGCTTTAGGAGGGGGAATAAAAATGAGCAGTTCTTC. Its translation is CASSFRRGNKNEQFF.